This is a list of T cell receptor beta chains from one sample in a study of glioma-infiltrating T cells after dendritic cell vaccination. Assay used: immunoSEQ multiplex PCR; TCRdb lists only in-frame clones, some missing. The table has roughly 80,000 clones, about 87% seen once. The sample was blood, taken before dendritic cell vaccination. The receptors were gathered from a human donor with glioblastoma. CDR3s include the opening cysteine and the closing phenylalanine or tryptophan. The order of the fields is V gene, D gene, clone size, J gene, CDR3 protein, CDR3 DNA. A D gene is named only where the DNA matches it firmly. Expanded clones get a size class; other rows say once, few or many, or leave the size out.

V gene: TRBV6-1
D gene: .
clone size: .
J gene: TRBJ1-5
CDR3 protein: CASSVGLYSNQPQHF
CDR3 DNA: TGTGCCAGCAGTGTGGGACTGTATAGCAATCAGCCCCAGCATTTT

V gene: TRBV10-1
D gene: .
clone size: .
J gene: TRBJ2-7
CDR3 protein: CASSDREKLNEQYF
CDR3 DNA: TGCGCCAGCAGTGATCGGGAGAAACTAAACGAGCAGTACTTC

V gene: TRBV19
D gene: .
clone size: .
J gene: TRBJ2-2
CDR3 protein: CASSTSPPGEVDTGELFF
CDR3 DNA: TGTGCCAGTAGCACCTCCCCCCCGGGGGAAGTGGACACCGGGGAGCTGTTTTTT

V gene: TRBV6-5
D gene: TRBD1
clone size: .
J gene: TRBJ1-2
CDR3 protein: CASRYRGLADGYTF
CDR3 DNA: TGTGCCAGCAGATACAGGGGGCTGGCCGATGGCTACACCTTC

V gene: TRBV10-3
D gene: .
clone size: .
J gene: TRBJ2-1
CDR3 protein: CAISKGQAYNEQFF
CDR3 DNA: TGTGCCATCAGCAAGGGACAAGCCTACAATGAGCAGTTCTTC

V gene: TRBV10-3
D gene: TRBD1
clone size: .
J gene: TRBJ2-1
CDR3 protein: CAISAGQGYYNEQFF
CDR3 DNA: TGTGCCATCAGTGCGGGACAGGGTTACTACAATGAGCAGTTCTTC

V gene: TRBV9
D gene: .
clone size: .
J gene: TRBJ2-7
CDR3 protein: CASSDRVSDEQYF
CDR3 DNA: TGTGCCAGCAGCGACAGGGTTAGCGACGAGCAGTACTTC

V gene: TRBV6-5
D gene: TRBD1
clone size: .
J gene: TRBJ2-1
CDR3 protein: CASSYRTGRDEQFF
CDR3 DNA: TGTGCCAGCAGTTATCGGACAGGGCGGGATGAGCAGTTCTTC

V gene: TRBV5-1
D gene: TRBD2
clone size: .
J gene: TRBJ2-1
CDR3 protein: CASSPASGSREQFF
CDR3 DNA: TGCGCCAGCAGCCCTGCTAGCGGGAGTCGAGAGCAGTTCTTC

V gene: TRBV5-1
D gene: .
clone size: .
J gene: TRBJ2-2
CDR3 protein: CASSFQATGELFF
CDR3 DNA: TGCGCCAGCAGCTTCCAGGCCACCGGGGAGCTGTTTTTT

V gene: TRBV7-6
D gene: TRBD1
clone size: .
J gene: TRBJ2-5
CDR3 protein: CASSERQGVWETQYF
CDR3 DNA: TGTGCCAGCAGCGAAAGACAGGGTGTGTGGGAGACCCAGTACTTC

V gene: TRBV2
D gene: .
clone size: .
J gene: TRBJ1-2
CDR3 protein: CASSPTLGVYGYTF
CDR3 DNA: TGTGCCAGCAGTCCTACCTTAGGGGTCTATGGCTACACCTTC

V gene: TRBV7-3
D gene: .
clone size: once
J gene: TRBJ2-1
CDR3 protein: CASSLSFRNEQFF
CDR3 DNA: TGTGCCAGCAGCTTAAGTTTCAGGAATGAGCAGTTCTTC

V gene: TRBV28
D gene: TRBD2
clone size: once
J gene: TRBJ2-2
CDR3 protein: CASSSWGGVIAGELFF
CDR3 DNA: TGTGCCAGCAGTTCGTGGGGGGGAGTAATCGCCGGGGAGCTGTTTTTT

V gene: TRBV11-2
D gene: .
clone size: .
J gene: TRBJ2-5
CDR3 protein: CASSLVGNQETQYF
CDR3 DNA: TGTGCCAGCAGCTTAGTCGGGAACCAAGAGACCCAGTACTTC

V gene: TRBV2
D gene: TRBD2
clone size: .
J gene: TRBJ2-2
CDR3 protein: CASGLAGNTGELFF
CDR3 DNA: TGTGCCAGTGGGCTAGCGGGGAACACCGGGGAGCTGTTTTTT

V gene: TRBV29-1
D gene: .
clone size: .
J gene: TRBJ2-7
CDR3 protein: CSVARRGPYEQYF
CDR3 DNA: TGCAGCGTTGCCCGGCGCGGGCCCTACGAGCAGTACTTC

V gene: TRBV18
D gene: .
clone size: .
J gene: TRBJ1-4
CDR3 protein: CASSQGTPLTEKLFF
CDR3 DNA: TGTGCCAGCTCACAAGGGACACCGCTTACCGAAAAACTGTTTTTT

V gene: TRBV11-3
D gene: TRBD1
clone size: .
J gene: TRBJ1-1
CDR3 protein: CASSPWDRGNTEAFF
CDR3 DNA: TGTGCCAGCAGCCCTTGGGACAGGGGGAACACTGAAGCTTTCTTT

V gene: TRBV11-2
D gene: TRBD1
clone size: .
J gene: TRBJ2-7
CDR3 protein: CASSLYGDRGYEQYF
CDR3 DNA: TGTGCCAGCAGCTTATACGGGGACAGGGGCTACGAGCAGTACTTC

V gene: TRBV6-5
D gene: TRBD2
clone size: .
J gene: TRBJ2-7
CDR3 protein: CASSYSTSGIYEQYF
CDR3 DNA: TGTGCCAGCAGTTACTCGACTAGCGGGATCTACGAGCAGTACTTC

V gene: TRBV5-6
D gene: TRBD2
clone size: .
J gene: TRBJ2-1
CDR3 protein: CASSLRLAFDNEQFF
CDR3 DNA: TGTGCCAGCAGCTTGCGACTAGCCTTCGACAATGAGCAGTTCTTC

V gene: TRBV30
D gene: .
clone size: .
J gene: TRBJ2-5
CDR3 protein: CAWSGGLGSETQYF
CDR3 DNA: TGTGCCTGGAGCGGGGGTCTTGGCTCAGAGACCCAGTACTTC

V gene: TRBV11-2
D gene: .
clone size: .
J gene: TRBJ2-2
CDR3 protein: CASSLSYGLNTGELFF
CDR3 DNA: TGTGCCAGCAGCTTGTCTTATGGACTTAACACCGGGGAGCTGTTTTTT

V gene: TRBV19
D gene: .
clone size: .
J gene: TRBJ1-4
CDR3 protein: CASREPDATNEKLFF
CDR3 DNA: TGTGCCAGTAGGGAGCCCGATGCAACTAATGAAAAACTGTTTTTT

V gene: TRBV5-1
D gene: .
clone size: .
J gene: TRBJ1-1
CDR3 protein: CASSLVTGNTEAFF
CDR3 DNA: TGCGCCAGCAGCTTGGTTACAGGTAACACTGAAGCTTTCTTT

V gene: TRBV5-1
D gene: TRBD1
clone size: .
J gene: TRBJ1-3
CDR3 protein: CASSSTTGPNTIYF
CDR3 DNA: TGCGCCAGCAGCTCAACGACAGGGCCGAACACCATATATTTT

V gene: TRBV20-1
D gene: .
clone size: .
J gene: TRBJ1-2
CDR3 protein: CAGSPPGGYTF
CDR3 DNA: TGCGCGGGGTCCCCACCAGGCGGCTACACCTTC

V gene: TRBV7-8
D gene: TRBD2
clone size: once
J gene: TRBJ2-1
CDR3 protein: CASSLVTGRREGLNEQFF
CDR3 DNA: TGTGCCAGCAGCTTAGTAACAGGGCGGCGGGAGGGCCTCAATGAGCAGTTCTTC

V gene: TRBV7-3
D gene: TRBD2
clone size: .
J gene: TRBJ2-5
CDR3 protein: CASSSGTSGGRGEETQYF
CDR3 DNA: TGTGCCAGCAGTTCCGGGACTAGCGGGGGGCGGGGGGAAGAGACCCAGTACTTC

V gene: TRBV7-9
D gene: .
clone size: .
J gene: TRBJ1-1
CDR3 protein: CASSLDLGASTEAFF
CDR3 DNA: TGTGCCAGCAGCTTAGATCTGGGGGCGAGCACTGAAGCTTTCTTT

V gene: TRBV11-3
D gene: .
clone size: .
J gene: TRBJ2-3
CDR3 protein: CASSLGARTDTQYF
CDR3 DNA: TGTGCCAGCAGCTTGGGGGCTCGGACAGATACGCAGTATTTT

V gene: TRBV27
D gene: .
clone size: .
J gene: TRBJ2-2
CDR3 protein: CASSLDGANTGELFF
CDR3 DNA: TGTGCCAGCAGCCTCGACGGAGCGAACACCGGGGAGCTGTTTTTT

V gene: TRBV6-4
D gene: TRBD2
clone size: .
J gene: TRBJ2-7
CDR3 protein: CASSDFRRSGEGTYEQYF
CDR3 DNA: TGTGCCAGCAGTGACTTTCGAAGGTCGGGGGAGGGTACCTACGAGCAGTACTTC

V gene: TRBV29-1
D gene: .
clone size: .
J gene: TRBJ2-7
CDR3 protein: CSVISPAGGSYEQYF
CDR3 DNA: TGCAGCGTCATCTCCCCCGCAGGGGGGTCCTACGAGCAGTACTTC